The 15 T cell receptor beta chains reported below all come from one sample, sequenced in a study of CD8+CD57+ T cells in acquired aplastic anemia. For CDR3 and TCR beta VDJ profiling, genomic DNA was the template used. TCRdb recomputed calls from the reads with MiXCR, one row per CDR3 protein. The profile shows about 180,000 distinct CDR3 sequences, approximately 48% of them singletons. Only patients with CD8+CD57+ cell expansion on flow cytometry were chosen for sequencing. Source material: sorted CD4+, CD8+, or CD8+CD57+ T cells (not recorded which) from PBMCs. Every receptor here comes from a human donor with aplastic anemia.

The chain couples TRBV19 to TRBJ1-2; possible D gene TRBD1, 5 bases. V gave up 8 bases and J gave up 3 bases, with 19 bases separating them. Per the germline V gene, CDR1 is LNHDA and CDR2 is SQIVND (reference sequence). This CDR3 spans 15 amino acids. CDR3 DNA sequence: TGTGCCAGTTTAGGGACGGAGAGTGATTACTATGGCTACACCTTC. Translation: CASLGTESDYYGYTF.

The gene calls are TRBV7-2 and TRBJ1-1; tentatively, D is TRBD1 (5 bases). The CDR3 loop spans 14 amino acids. Per the germline V gene, CDR1 is SGHTA and CDR2 is FQGNSA. The V gene lost 2 bases and the J gene lost 0 bases, with 7 bases spanning the gap. CDR3: CASSLSGLNTEAFF. Written as DNA, the CDR3 is TGTGCCAGCAGCTTATCGGGACTGAACACTGAAGCTTTCTTT.

Ten or more counts support this clonotype. The genes are TRBV20-1 and TRBJ2-2; a weak D match, TRBD1 (5 bases). V was shortened by 0 bases and J by 0 bases, with 11 bases between the two germline ends. The V gene's germline CDR1 is DFQATT and CDR2 SNEGSKA (reference sequence). This CDR3 has 16 amino acids. As DNA, the CDR3 is TGCAGTGCTAGAGACCCGACAGTCGCGAACACCGGGGAGCTGTTTTTT. Translation: CSARDPTVANTGELFF.

The rearrangement links TRBV19 to TRBJ1-6; D is possibly TRBD1 (6 bases). Trimming stripped 4 bases from V and 8 bases from J, with 9 bases between. CDR1 and CDR2 from the germline V gene are LNHDA and SQIVND (reference sequence). CDR3 length: 13 residues. CDR3 nucleotides: TGTGCCAGTAGTACAAACAGGGATTCACCCCTCCACTTT. Translating gives CASSTNRDSPLHF. Based on the CDR3 plus reference TRBV19 and TRBJ1-6, the full variable domain is DGGITQSPKYLFRKEGQNVTLSCEQNLNHDAMYWYRQDPGQGLRLIYYSQIVNDFQKGDIAEGYSVSREKKESFPLTVTSAQKNPTAFYLCASSTNRDSPLHFGNGTRLTVT.

J is TRBJ2-5 and V is TRBV19; D remains unclear. V lost 3 bases and J 4 bases, leaving 9 bases between the germline ends. The CDR3 extends over 13 amino acids. CDR1 and CDR2 (germline): LNHDA, SQIVND (reference sequence). CDR3 sequence: CASSMLLGETQYF. CDR3 sequence (DNA): TGTGCCAGTAGTATGTTGTTAGGAGAGACCCAGTACTTC. Full variable domain (outside the CDR3, taken from reference TRBV19 and TRBJ2-5): DGGITQSPKYLFRKEGQNVTLSCEQNLNHDAMYWYRQDPGQGLRLIYYSQIVNDFQKGDIAEGYSVSREKKESFPLTVTSAQKNPTAFYLCASSMLLGETQYFGPGTRLLVL.

The chain uses TRBV2 and TRBJ2-7, with 8 bases that match TRBD2. J gave up 0 bases and V 6 bases, and 7 bases lay outside the gene matches. The CDR3 runs to 15 residues. Germline assignment: CDR1 SNHLY and CDR2 FYNNEI. For the CDR3, the DNA is TGTGCCAGCAGCGCATTAGCGGGGCCCTCCTACGAGCAGTACTTC. It yields the protein CASSALAGPSYEQYF.

This chain uses TRBV15 with TRBJ1-2; TRBD1 agrees at 7 bases. The junction had 17 bases not matched to a gene; V was cut back by 10 bases and J by 6 bases. The V gene's germline CDR1 is LNHNV and CDR2 YYDKDF (reference sequence). CDR3 length equals 15 residues. In nucleotides, the CDR3 is TGTGCCAGCCAGCCCTTAGTGGGACAGTACCATGGCTACACCTTC. Residues: CASQPLVGQYHGYTF.

This clonotype was observed a handful of times. The chain has TRBV29-1 and TRBJ2-5; 9 positions match TRBD1. This CDR3 region has 14 residues. CDR1 is SQVTM and CDR2 is ANQGSEA in the germline V gene. The V segment lost 6 bases and the J segment 4 bases; nucleotides outside the gene matches: 9. CDR3 sequence: CSVDPGQGRETQYF. CDR3 in DNA: TGCAGCGTCGACCCGGGACAGGGTAGAGAGACCCAGTACTTC.

Turning to this clonotype: Being one base from a much bigger clone, this may be a read error. The CDR3 protein is CASSLSMGNSGYTF. The CDR3 region has the DNA TGTGCCAGCAGTTTATCGATGGGTAACTCTGGCTACACCTTC. This chain links TRBV12-3 or TRBV12-4 with TRBJ1-2, with no clear D. This CDR3 spans 14 amino acids.

In its sample, this clonotype was seen once. The chain is built from TRBV10-3 and TRBJ1-1; D gene unclear. Germline CDR1 is ENHRY and CDR2 is SYGVKD. The CDR3 is 14 amino acids. Trimming took off 3 bases at V and 1 base at J, with 9 bases between the two ends. The CDR3 nucleotides are TGTGCCATCAGTGACACCTCAAGGAACACTGAAGCTTTCTTT. Translating gives CAISDTSRNTEAFF.

The chain is built from TRBV5-1 and TRBJ2-7; TRBD2 might be the D (6 bases). Germline V CDR1 and CDR2: SGHRS, YFSETQ. V was trimmed by 4 bases and J by 0 bases, leaving 17 bases between them. There are 16 residues in the CDR3. The CDR3 bases are TGCGCCAGCAGCCCTGCAGCGGGCCCCAGCTCCTACGAGCAGTACTTC. Its translation: CASSPAAGPSSYEQYF. Drawing the rest from reference TRBV5-1 and TRBJ2-7, the complete variable domain is KAGVTQTPRYLIKTRGQQVTLSCSPISGHRSVSWYQQTPGQGLQFLFEYFSETQRNKGNFPGRFSGRQFSNSRSEMNVSTLELGDSALYLCASSPAAGPSSYEQYFGPGTRLTVT.

In its sample, this clonotype was seen once. The chain is built from TRBV15 and TRBJ1-5, with D possibly matching TRBD1 (5 bases). Trimming shortened V by 5 bases and J by 5 bases, and 19 bases separated the two germline ends. CDR3 size: 16 residues. Germline lookup yields CDR1 LNHNV and CDR2 YYDKDF (reference sequence). The CDR3 DNA reads TGTGCCACCAGCGCCCGGGACTTGAGCTCCGATCAGCCCCAGCATTTT. Translation: CATSARDLSSDQPQHF.

This clonotype was detected ten times or more. This CDR3 reads CASRVLGQVTYEQYF. For the CDR3, the DNA is TGTGCCAGCAGGGTATTGGGACAGGTCACCTACGAGCAGTACTTC. This chain joins TRBV6-1 and TRBJ2-7; 8 bases align to TRBD1. CDR3 size: 15 residues. CDR1 and CDR2 (germline): MNHNS, SASEGT. Trimming removed 6 bases from V and 2 bases from J; junction bases left unmatched: 9.

The rearrangement links TRBV29-1 to TRBJ2-7; D gene unclear. From germline, CDR1 is SQVTM and CDR2 ANQGSEA. The CDR3 sequence is 11 residues long. V was trimmed by 0 bases and J by 4 bases, leaving 4 bases between them. CDR3 in DNA: TGCAGCGTTGAAGAGACTTACGAGCAGTACTTC. Amino acids: CSVEETYEQYF.

The CDR3 region has the DNA TGTGCCAGCAGTCCCCGGGGTAGCGGGGGGCGATATCACAATGAGCAGTTCTTC. Translation gives CASSPRGSGGRYHNEQFF. The rearrangement uses TRBV12-3 or TRBV12-4 and TRBJ2-1; 10 nucleotides align to TRBD2. J gave up 5 bases and V 5 bases, and 15 bases lay outside the gene matches. The CDR3 length is 18 residues.